This T cell receptor (beta chain) was obtained from a study of early T cells in non-severe SARS-CoV-2 infection. Points from the study as a whole: Reliance on VDJdb matching favored anti-spike CD8 responses; private and CD4 specificities were missed.

The TCR library protocol attached unique molecular identifiers to the individual cDNA molecules. MiXCR, run by TCRdb on the 5' RACE reads, gives a single entry per CDR3 protein. The table has 80,000 or so distinct CDR3 sequences, over 5% seen once; the top ten hold roughly 7.8%. Trimming took off 5 bases at V and 0 bases at J, with 8 bases between the two ends. The germline V gene has CDR1 MNHNS and CDR2 SASEGT. This CDR3 comprises 13 residues. In the case of this clonotype: What it recognizes is unknown.

J is TRBJ2-7 and V is TRBV6-1; perhaps TRBD2 as D (6 bases). What was sequenced was whole blood. This receptor was identified in an adult who was a healthcare worker with PCR-confirmed SARS-CoV-2 infection or an uninfected control (not recorded which). The CDR3 is CASSHGSSYEQYF. CDR3 in DNA: TGTGCCAGCAGTCACGGGAGCTCCTACGAGCAGTACTTC.